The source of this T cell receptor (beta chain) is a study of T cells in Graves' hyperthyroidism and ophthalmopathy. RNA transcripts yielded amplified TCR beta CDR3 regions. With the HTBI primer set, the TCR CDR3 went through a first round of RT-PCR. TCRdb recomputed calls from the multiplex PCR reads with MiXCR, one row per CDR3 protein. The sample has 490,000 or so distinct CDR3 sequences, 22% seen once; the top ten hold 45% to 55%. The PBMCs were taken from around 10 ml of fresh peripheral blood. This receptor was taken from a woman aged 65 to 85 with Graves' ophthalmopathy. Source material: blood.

DNA of the CDR3: TGTGCCAGTAGTATGGTGGTTTCTAACTATGGCTACACCTTC. Amino acids: CASSMVVSNYGYTF. The V and J genes are TRBV19 and TRBJ1-2; D remains ambiguous. This CDR3 has 14 amino acids. V shed 3 bases and J shed 0 bases, with 8 bases lying between them. The germline V gene has CDR1 LNHDA and CDR2 SQIVND (reference sequence).